This T cell receptor beta chain originates from a study of CXCR3-negative and CXCR3-positive naive CD8 T cells. Study results and caveats: Similar TRBV-TRBJ usage characterized naive CXCR3-negative and CXCR3-positive cells; memory cells differed. When CXCR3-positive naive cells were set against CXCR3-negative naive cells, the former had more hydrophobic TRB CDR3s. TCR strength was inferred from TRB CDR3 properties, while surface CD5 was comparable between naive subsets.

UMI labels and 5' RACE were used to prepare the TRB cDNA libraries. TCRdb re-called the 5' RACE reads and catalogs CDR3 proteins one per entry, DNA excluded. The sample totals over 70,000 distinct CDR3 sequences. Worth noting for this clonotype: Its antigen is not known.

The germline V gene encodes CDR1 KGHDR and CDR2 SFDVKD. CDR3 length equals 18 residues. By phenotype, naive CD8+ T cells were CD45RO-CCR7+CD27+CD95-. This chain connects TRBV24-1 to TRBJ2-2; TCRdb selects TRBD2, and the lack of DNA leaves this call unchecked. The sequenced sample consisted of naive CXCR3+ CD8+ T cells from blood. Subset defined: CD45RO-CCR7+CD27+CD95- naive CD8+ T cells expressing CXCR3 (TNR3+). The receptor's source is a human donor in good health. Some clones in this sample may be carry-over from other donors' samples. CDR3 loop: CATSDSSGRASRTGELFF.